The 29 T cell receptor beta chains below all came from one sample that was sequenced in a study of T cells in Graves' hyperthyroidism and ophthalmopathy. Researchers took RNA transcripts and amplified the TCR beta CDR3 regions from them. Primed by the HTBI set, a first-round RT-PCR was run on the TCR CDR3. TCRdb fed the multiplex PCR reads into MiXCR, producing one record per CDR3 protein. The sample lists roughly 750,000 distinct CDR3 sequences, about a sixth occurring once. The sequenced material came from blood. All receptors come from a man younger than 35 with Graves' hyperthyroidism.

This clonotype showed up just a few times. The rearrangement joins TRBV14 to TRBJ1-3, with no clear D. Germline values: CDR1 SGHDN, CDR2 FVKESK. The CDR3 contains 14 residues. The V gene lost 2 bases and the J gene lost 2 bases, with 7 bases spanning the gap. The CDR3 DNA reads TGTGCCAGCAGCCAACCGGGTACTGGAAACACCATATATTTT. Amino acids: CASSQPGTGNTIYF.

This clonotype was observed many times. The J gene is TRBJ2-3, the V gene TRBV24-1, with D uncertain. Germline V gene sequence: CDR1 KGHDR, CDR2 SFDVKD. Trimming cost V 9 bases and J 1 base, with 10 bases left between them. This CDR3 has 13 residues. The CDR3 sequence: CATRMDGTDTQYF. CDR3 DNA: TGTGCCACCCGGATGGACGGCACAGATACGCAGTATTTT.

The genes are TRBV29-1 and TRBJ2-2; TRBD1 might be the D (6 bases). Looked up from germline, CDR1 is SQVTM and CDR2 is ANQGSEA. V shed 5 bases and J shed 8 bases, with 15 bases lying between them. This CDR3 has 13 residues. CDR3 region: CSVHAQGIGELFF. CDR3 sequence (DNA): TGCAGCGTTCACGCGCAGGGGATTGGGGAGCTGTTTTTT.

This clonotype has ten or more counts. The CDR3 DNA reads as TGTGCCAGCACCGACAGGGCTTTCTATGGCTACACCTTC. Its protein is CASTDRAFYGYTF. This chain uses TRBV2 with TRBJ1-2; 7 bases match TRBD1. This CDR3 spans 13 amino acids. Trimming removed 7 bases from V and 4 bases from J; junction bases left unmatched: 6. From germline, CDR1 is SNHLY and CDR2 FYNNEI.

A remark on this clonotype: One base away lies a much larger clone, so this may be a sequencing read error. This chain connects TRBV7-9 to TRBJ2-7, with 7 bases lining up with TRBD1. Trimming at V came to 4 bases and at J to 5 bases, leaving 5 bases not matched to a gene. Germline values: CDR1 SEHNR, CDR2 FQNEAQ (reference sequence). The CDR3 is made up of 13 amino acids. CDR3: CASSSGTANEQYF. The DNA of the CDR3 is TGTGCCAGCAGCTCCGGGACAGCAAACGAGCAGTACTTC.

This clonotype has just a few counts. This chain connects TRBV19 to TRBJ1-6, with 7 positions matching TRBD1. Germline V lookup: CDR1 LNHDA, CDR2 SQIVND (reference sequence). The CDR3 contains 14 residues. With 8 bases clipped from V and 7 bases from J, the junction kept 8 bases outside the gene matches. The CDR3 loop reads CASESGTANSPLHF. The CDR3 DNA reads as TGTGCCAGTGAGTCCGGGACAGCAAATTCACCCCTCCACTTT.

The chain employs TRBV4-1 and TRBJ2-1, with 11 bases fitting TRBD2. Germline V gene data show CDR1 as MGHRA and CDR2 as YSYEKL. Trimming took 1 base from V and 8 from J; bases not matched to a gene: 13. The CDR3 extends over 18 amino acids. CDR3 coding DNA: TGCGCCAGCAGCCAAGTGGGGACTAGCGGTCGCGGTGCGGATGAGCAGTTCTTC. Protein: CASSQVGTSGRGADEQFF.

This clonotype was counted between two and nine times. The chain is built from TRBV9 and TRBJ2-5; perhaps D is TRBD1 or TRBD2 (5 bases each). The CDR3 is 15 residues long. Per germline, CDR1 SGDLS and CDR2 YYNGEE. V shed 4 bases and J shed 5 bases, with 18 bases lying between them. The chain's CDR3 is CASSLGTHLLETQYF. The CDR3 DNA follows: TGTGCCAGCAGCCTCGGGACCCACTTGCTCGAGACCCAGTACTTC.

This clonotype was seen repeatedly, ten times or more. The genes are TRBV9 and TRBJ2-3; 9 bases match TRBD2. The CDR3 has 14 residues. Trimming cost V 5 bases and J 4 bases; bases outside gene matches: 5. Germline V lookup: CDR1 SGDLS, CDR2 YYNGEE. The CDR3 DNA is TGTGCCAGCAGAACGGGACTAGCCTCAGATACGCAGTATTTT. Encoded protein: CASRTGLASDTQYF.

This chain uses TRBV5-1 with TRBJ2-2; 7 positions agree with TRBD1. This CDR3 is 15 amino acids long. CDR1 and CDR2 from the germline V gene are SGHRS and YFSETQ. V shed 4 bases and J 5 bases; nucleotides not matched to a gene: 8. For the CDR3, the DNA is TGCGCCAGCAGCCCAACCCTGACAGGGACCGGGGAGCTGTTTTTT. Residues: CASSPTLTGTGELFF.

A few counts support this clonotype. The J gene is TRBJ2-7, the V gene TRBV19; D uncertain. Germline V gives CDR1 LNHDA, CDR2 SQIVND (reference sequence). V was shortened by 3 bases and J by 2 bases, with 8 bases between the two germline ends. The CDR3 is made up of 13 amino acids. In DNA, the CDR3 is TGTGCCAGTAGTATGGGAATGCCCTACGAGCAGTACTTC. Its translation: CASSMGMPYEQYF.

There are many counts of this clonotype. The CDR3 nucleotides read TGTGCCAGCAGCGCCGGGACGGGGAGGGATACGCAGTATTTT. As protein: CASSAGTGRDTQYF. The chain is built from TRBV7-3 and TRBJ2-3; perhaps TRBD2 as D (6 bases). Germline V gives CDR1 SGHTA, CDR2 FQGTGA. The V and J ends lost 5 bases and 6 bases respectively, with 15 bases between them. The CDR3 consists of 14 residues. The entire variable domain, with the rest obtained from reference TRBV7-3 and TRBJ2-3, is as follows: GAGVSQTPSNKVTEKGKYVELRCDPISGHTALYWYRQSLGQGPEFLIYFQGTGAADDSGLPNDRFFAVRPEGSVSTLKIQRTERGDSAVYLCASSAGTGRDTQYFGPGTRLTVL.

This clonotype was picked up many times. CDR3 DNA: TGTGCCAGCACCCAAGGCGGCGGGGCTCCCTCCTACGAGCAGTACTTC. Residues: CASTQGGGAPSYEQYF. This chain connects TRBV12-3 or TRBV12-4 to TRBJ2-7; maybe TRBD2 (6 bases). The CDR3 extends over 16 amino acids. The germline V and J ends were trimmed by 7 bases and 0 bases, with 19 bases remaining between them.

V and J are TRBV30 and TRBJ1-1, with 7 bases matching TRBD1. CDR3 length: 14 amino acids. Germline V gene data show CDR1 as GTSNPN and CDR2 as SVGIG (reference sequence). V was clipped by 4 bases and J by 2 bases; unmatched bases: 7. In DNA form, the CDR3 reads TGTGCCTGGACTCCAGGGGGGGGCAACACTGAAGCTTTCTTT. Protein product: CAWTPGGGNTEAFF.

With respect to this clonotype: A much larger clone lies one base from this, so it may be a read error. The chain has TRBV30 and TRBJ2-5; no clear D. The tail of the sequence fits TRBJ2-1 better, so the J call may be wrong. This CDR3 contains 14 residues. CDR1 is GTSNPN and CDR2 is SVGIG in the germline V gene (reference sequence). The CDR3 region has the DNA TGTGCCTGGAGTGGATTAAAGGGAAAAGAGACCCAGTTCTTC. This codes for CAWSGLKGKETQFF.

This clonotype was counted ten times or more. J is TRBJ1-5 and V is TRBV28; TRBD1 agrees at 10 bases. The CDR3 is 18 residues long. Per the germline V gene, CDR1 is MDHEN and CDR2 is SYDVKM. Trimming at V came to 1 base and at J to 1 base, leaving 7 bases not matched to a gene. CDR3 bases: TGTGCCAGCAGTTTATTCGACAGGGGGCTTTTCAGCAATCAGCCCCAGCATTTT. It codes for CASSLFDRGLFSNQPQHF.

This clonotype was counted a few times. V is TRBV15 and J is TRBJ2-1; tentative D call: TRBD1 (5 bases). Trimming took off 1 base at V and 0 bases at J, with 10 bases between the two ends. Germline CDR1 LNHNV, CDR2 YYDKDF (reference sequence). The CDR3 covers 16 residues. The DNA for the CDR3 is TGTGCCACCAGCAGAGCAGGGCCCAGCTCCTACAATGAGCAGTTCTTC. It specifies CATSRAGPSSYNEQFF. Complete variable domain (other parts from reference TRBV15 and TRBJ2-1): DAMVIQNPRYQVTQFGKPVTLSCSQTLNHNVMYWYQQKSSQAPKLLFHYYDKDFNNEADTPDNFQSRRPNTSFCFLDIRSPGLGDTAMYLCATSRAGPSSYNEQFFGPGTRLTVL.

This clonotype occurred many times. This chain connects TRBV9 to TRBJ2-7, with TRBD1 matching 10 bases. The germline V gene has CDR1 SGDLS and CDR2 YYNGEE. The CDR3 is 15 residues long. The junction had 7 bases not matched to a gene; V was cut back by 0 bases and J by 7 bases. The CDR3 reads CASSVGPGQGGEQYF. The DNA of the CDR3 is TGTGCCAGCAGCGTAGGGCCCGGACAGGGGGGGGAGCAGTACTTC.

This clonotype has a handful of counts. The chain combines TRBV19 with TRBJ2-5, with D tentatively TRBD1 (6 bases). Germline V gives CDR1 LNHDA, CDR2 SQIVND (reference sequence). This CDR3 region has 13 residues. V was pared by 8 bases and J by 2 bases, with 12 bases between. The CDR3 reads CASSWTAQETQYF. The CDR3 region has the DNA TGTGCCAGTTCCTGGACAGCTCAAGAGACCCAGTACTTC.

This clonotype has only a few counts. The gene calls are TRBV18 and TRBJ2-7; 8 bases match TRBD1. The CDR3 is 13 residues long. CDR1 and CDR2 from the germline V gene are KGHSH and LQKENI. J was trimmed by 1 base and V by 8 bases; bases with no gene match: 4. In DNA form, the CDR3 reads TGTGCCAGCAGGACAGGGAATTCCTACGAGCAGTACTTC. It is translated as CASRTGNSYEQYF.

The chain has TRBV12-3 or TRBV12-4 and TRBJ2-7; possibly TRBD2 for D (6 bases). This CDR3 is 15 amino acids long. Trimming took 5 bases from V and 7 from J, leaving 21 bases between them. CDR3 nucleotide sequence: TGTGCCAGCAGTCTGGTCGGCGGGGCTGGGGGGGAGCAGTACTTC. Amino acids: CASSLVGGAGGEQYF.

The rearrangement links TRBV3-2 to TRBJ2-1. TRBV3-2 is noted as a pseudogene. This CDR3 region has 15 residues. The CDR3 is CASSFLGGAYNEQFF. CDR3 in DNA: TGTGCCAGCAGTTTTCTCGGGGGCGCCTACAATGAGCAGTTCTTC.

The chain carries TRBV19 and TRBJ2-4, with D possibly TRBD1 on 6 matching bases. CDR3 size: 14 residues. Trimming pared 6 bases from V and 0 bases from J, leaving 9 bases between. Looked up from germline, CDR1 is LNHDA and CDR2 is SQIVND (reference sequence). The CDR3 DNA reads TGTGCCAGTAGCAGGGACATAGCCAAAAACATTCAGTACTTC. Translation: CASSRDIAKNIQYF.

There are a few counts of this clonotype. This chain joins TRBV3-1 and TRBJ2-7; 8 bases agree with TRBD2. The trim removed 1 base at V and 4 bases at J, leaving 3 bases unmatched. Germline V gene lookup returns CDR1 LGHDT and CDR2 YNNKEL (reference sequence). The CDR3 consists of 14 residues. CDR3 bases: TGTGCCAGCAGCCAAGCTAGCGGGTATTACGAGCAGTACTTC. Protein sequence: CASSQASGYYEQYF.

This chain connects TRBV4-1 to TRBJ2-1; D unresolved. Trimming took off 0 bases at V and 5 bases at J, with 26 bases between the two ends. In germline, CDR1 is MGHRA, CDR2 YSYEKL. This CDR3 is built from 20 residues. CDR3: CASSQDHHNLRLFGNNEQFF. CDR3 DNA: TGCGCCAGCAGCCAAGATCACCACAACCTACGTTTGTTCGGTAACAATGAGCAGTTCTTC.

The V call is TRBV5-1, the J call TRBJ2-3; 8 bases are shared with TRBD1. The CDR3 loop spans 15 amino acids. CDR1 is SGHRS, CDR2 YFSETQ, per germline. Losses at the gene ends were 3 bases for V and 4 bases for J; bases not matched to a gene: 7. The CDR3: CASSSRTGRADTQYF. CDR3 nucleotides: TGCGCCAGCAGCTCCAGGACAGGGCGTGCAGATACGCAGTATTTT.

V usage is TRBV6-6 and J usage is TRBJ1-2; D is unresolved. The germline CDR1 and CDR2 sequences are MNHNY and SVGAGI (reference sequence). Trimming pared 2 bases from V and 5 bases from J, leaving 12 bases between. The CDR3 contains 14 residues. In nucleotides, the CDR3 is TGTGCCAGCAGTTACCTCCGTTCTGAGTATGGCTACACCTTC. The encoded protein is CASSYLRSEYGYTF.

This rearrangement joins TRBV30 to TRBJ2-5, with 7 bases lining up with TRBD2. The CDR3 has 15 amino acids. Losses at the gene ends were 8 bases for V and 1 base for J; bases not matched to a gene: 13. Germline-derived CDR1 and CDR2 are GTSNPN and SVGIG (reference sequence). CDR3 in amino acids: CASSRWGGGQETQYF. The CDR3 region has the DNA TGTGCCAGCAGCAGGTGGGGCGGGGGCCAAGAGACCCAGTACTTC.

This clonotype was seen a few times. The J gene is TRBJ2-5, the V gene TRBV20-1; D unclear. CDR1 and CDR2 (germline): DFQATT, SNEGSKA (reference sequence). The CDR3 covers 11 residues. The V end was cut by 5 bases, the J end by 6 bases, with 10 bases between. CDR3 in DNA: TGCAGTGCTTATCAGTCACAGACCCAGTACTTC. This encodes CSAYQSQTQYF.